This T cell receptor beta chain is drawn from a study of blood T cell repertoires in COVID-19. Study-level background: Samples representing acute and convalescent COVID-19 were sourced from the United States, Italy and Spain. T cells, B-cell-depleted T cells, or PBMCs supplied cDNA or gDNA.

Authors' methods: Amplification from reference gene primers served as the basis for estimated nucleated cell counts. Some clones are missing from TCRdb's copy, which holds only in-frame ones; the method was immunoSEQ multiplex PCR. The DNA was the basis for D and trimming; V, J and clone size are from that table. Among around 250,000 clones listed, approximately 82% were seen once. This clone was seen a few times. The clonotype originates from a woman of 80 years or more with acute or convalescent COVID-19. Sequencing was done on a sample of peripheral blood.

The CDR3 loop is CASSQNYDGAEAFF. The DNA for the CDR3 is TGTGCCAGCAGCCAAAACTACGACGGCGCTGAAGCTTTCTTT. The chain links TRBV7-9 to TRBJ1-1; D gene uncertain. V lost 5 bases and J lost 6, with 16 bases in between. The V gene's germline CDR1 is SEHNR and CDR2 FQNEAQ (reference sequence). The CDR3 runs to 14 residues. The entire variable domain, with the rest obtained from reference TRBV7-9 and TRBJ1-1, is as follows: DTGVSQNPRHKITKRGQNVTFRCDPISEHNRLYWYRQTLGQGPEFLTYFQNEAQLEKSRLLSDRFSAERPKGSFSTLEIQRTEQGDSAMYLCASSQNYDGAEAFFGQGTRLTVV.